The following is a T cell receptor (beta chain) sequence with its context. Its specificity is not known. The record originates from a study of blood T cells in healthy people across ages. Researchers isolated at least 6 million PBMCs per sample. Sample-barcoded 5' priming and a J-beta primer mix drove a second PCR of 7 to 11 cycles. A single record per CDR3 protein comes from TCRdb applying MiXCR to the 5' RACE reads. The sample holds around 1.5 million distinct CDR3 sequences, about 35% seen once. Germline values: CDR1 MNHEY, CDR2 SMNVEV (reference sequence). The CDR3 is 20 residues long. The V end was cut by 4 bases, the J end by 0 bases, with 22 bases between. Findings of the study overall: No conclusive comparison of naive versus antigen-experienced cells was possible with unsorted PBMCs. In older individuals, TCR beta diversity per million T cells was lower, falling roughly linearly with age.

V is TRBV27 and J is TRBJ2-6; unclear D gene. Sample: blood. The receptor was derived from a woman between 25 and 40 years old in good health. This chain's CDR3 is CASSYTSLAISHSGANVLTF. The CDR3, as DNA: TGTGCCAGCAGTTACACGTCCTTGGCTATCTCTCACTCTGGGGCCAACGTCCTGACTTTC.